These T cell receptor beta chains were read from a single sample in a study of blood T cell repertoires in COVID-19. The protocol was immunoSEQ multiplex PCR, while the TCRdb copy is restricted to in-frame clones and leaves out a portion. Of roughly 13,000 clones in the sample, less than 80% were seen once. Sequencing was done on a sample of peripheral blood. The receptors come from a man aged 65 to 79 with acute or convalescent COVID-19. CDR3s include the opening cysteine and the closing phenylalanine or tryptophan. The D gene is left open where the match is weak. Expanded clones get a size class; other rows say once, few or many, or leave the size out.

V gene: TRBV7-9
J gene: TRBJ1-1
CDR3 length: 14
D gene: TRBD1
clone size: NA
CDR3 protein: CASSITGGYTEAFF
CDR3 DNA: TGTGCCAGCAGCATAACAGGGGGGTACACTGAAGCTTTCTTT

V gene: TRBV30
J gene: TRBJ1-3
CDR3 length: 15
D gene: NA
clone size: NA
CDR3 protein: CAWSVHGSSGNTIYF
CDR3 DNA: TGTGCCTGGAGTGTACATGGGAGCTCTGGAAACACCATATATTTT

V gene: TRBV28
J gene: TRBJ2-1
CDR3 length: 17
D gene: TRBD2
clone size: NA
CDR3 protein: CAAPPGGAVGGPAEQFF
CDR3 DNA: TGTGCCGCACCGCCCGGGGGGGCCGTAGGGGGACCAGCAGAGCAGTTCTTC

V gene: TRBV5-1
J gene: TRBJ1-1
CDR3 length: 16
D gene: NA
clone size: few
CDR3 protein: CAGHRMGGVMNTEAFF
CDR3 DNA: TGCGCCGGTCACCGAATGGGAGGCGTAATGAACACTGAAGCTTTCTTT

V gene: TRBV4-1
J gene: TRBJ1-2
CDR3 length: 16
D gene: NA
clone size: NA
CDR3 protein: CASSQDSTGTSYGYTF
CDR3 DNA: TGCGCCAGCAGCCAAGATTCCACAGGAACGTCCTATGGCTACACCTTC

V gene: TRBV12-5
J gene: TRBJ1-5
CDR3 length: 13
D gene: NA
clone size: NA
CDR3 protein: CASGIGGNQPQHF
CDR3 DNA: TGTGCTAGTGGTATAGGGGGAAATCAGCCCCAGCATTTT

V gene: TRBV30
J gene: TRBJ2-7
CDR3 length: 13
D gene: NA
clone size: medium-sized
CDR3 protein: CAWSGTPNYEQYF
CDR3 DNA: TGTGCCTGGAGTGGGACACCGAACTACGAGCAGTACTTC

V gene: TRBV29-1
J gene: TRBJ2-1
CDR3 length: 11
D gene: NA
clone size: NA
CDR3 protein: CSAGPGDEQFF
CDR3 DNA: TGCAGCGCTGGCCCGGGGGATGAGCAGTTCTTC

V gene: TRBV10-3
J gene: TRBJ2-7
CDR3 length: 15
D gene: NA
clone size: NA
CDR3 protein: CAISTFRGGSLEQYF
CDR3 DNA: TGTGCCATCAGTACCTTCAGGGGAGGGAGCCTAGAGCAGTACTTC

V gene: TRBV20-1
J gene: TRBJ2-1
CDR3 length: 11
D gene: TRBD1
clone size: NA
CDR3 protein: CSAGQGVLKFF
CDR3 DNA: TGCAGTGCTGGACAGGGGGTTTTAAAGTTCTTC

V gene: TRBV4-2
J gene: TRBJ2-1
CDR3 length: 17
D gene: NA
clone size: few
CDR3 protein: CASSQVLRGSSYNEQFF
CDR3 DNA: TGTGCCAGCAGCCAAGTCCTGAGGGGGAGCTCCTACAATGAGCAGTTCTTC

V gene: TRBV19
J gene: TRBJ2-2
CDR3 length: 17
D gene: NA
clone size: once
CDR3 protein: CASSIDLGLAFAGELFF
CDR3 DNA: TGTGCCAGTAGTATAGATTTGGGTCTAGCTTTTGCCGGGGAGCTGTTTTTT

V gene: TRBV2
J gene: TRBJ2-2
CDR3 length: 15
D gene: NA
clone size: NA
CDR3 protein: CASSPRGFGTGELFF
CDR3 DNA: TGTGCCAGCAGCCCGAGAGGGTTTGGCACCGGGGAGCTGTTTTTT

V gene: TRBV3-1/TRBV3-2
J gene: TRBJ1-5
CDR3 length: 14
D gene: NA
clone size: NA
CDR3 protein: CASSPPGVHQPQHF
CDR3 DNA: TGTGCCAGCAGCCCCCCGGGGGTTCATCAGCCCCAGCATTTT

V gene: TRBV30
J gene: TRBJ1-3
CDR3 length: 17
D gene: TRBD1
clone size: NA
CDR3 protein: CAWSRGGDRVLGNTIYF
CDR3 DNA: TGTGCCTGGAGCCGGGGGGGGGACAGGGTCTTGGGAAACACCATATATTTT

V gene: TRBV11-1
J gene: TRBJ2-1
CDR3 length: 14
D gene: TRBD2
clone size: NA
CDR3 protein: CASSPTSGHNEQFF
CDR3 DNA: TGTGCCAGCAGCCCCACTAGCGGGCACAATGAGCAGTTCTTC

V gene: TRBV7-9
J gene: TRBJ1-1
CDR3 length: 16
D gene: TRBD1
clone size: NA
CDR3 protein: CASSLEDRDMSTEAFF
CDR3 DNA: TGTGCCAGCAGCTTAGAGGACAGGGATATGAGCACTGAAGCTTTCTTT

V gene: TRBV28
J gene: TRBJ2-7
CDR3 length: 13
D gene: NA
clone size: NA
CDR3 protein: CASSSSELYEQYF
CDR3 DNA: TGTGCCAGCAGTTCTAGCGAGCTCTACGAGCAGTACTTC

V gene: TRBV7-9
J gene: TRBJ1-3
CDR3 length: 15
D gene: TRBD1
clone size: NA
CDR3 protein: CASSKQGASGNTIYF
CDR3 DNA: TGTGCCAGCAGCAAACAGGGGGCCTCTGGAAACACCATATATTTT

V gene: TRBV5-1
J gene: TRBJ1-2
CDR3 length: 14
D gene: NA
clone size: NA
CDR3 protein: CASSPTGQNYGYTF
CDR3 DNA: TGCGCCAGCAGCCCCACTGGACAGAACTATGGCTACACCTTC

V gene: TRBV7-2
J gene: TRBJ2-1
CDR3 length: 16
D gene: TRBD2
clone size: few
CDR3 protein: CASSSQTGGSYNEQFF
CDR3 DNA: TGTGCCAGCAGCTCTCAGACGGGAGGGTCCTACAATGAGCAGTTCTTC

V gene: TRBV19
J gene: TRBJ2-2
CDR3 length: 8
D gene: NA
clone size: NA
CDR3 protein: CARTELFF
CDR3 DNA: TGTGCCAGGACAGAGCTGTTTTTT

V gene: TRBV29-1
J gene: TRBJ2-1
CDR3 length: 15
D gene: NA
clone size: NA
CDR3 protein: CSVEEGSGHNNEQFF
CDR3 DNA: TGCAGCGTTGAAGAGGGCAGCGGGCATAACAATGAGCAGTTCTTC

V gene: TRBV7-8
J gene: TRBJ2-5
CDR3 length: 14
D gene: TRBD1
clone size: NA
CDR3 protein: CASSVGTGQETQYF
CDR3 DNA: TGTGCCAGCAGCGTTGGGACAGGCCAAGAGACCCAGTACTTC

V gene: TRBV19
J gene: TRBJ1-5
CDR3 length: 16
D gene: TRBD1
clone size: few
CDR3 protein: CASTNSRGTGGQPQHF
CDR3 DNA: TGTGCCAGTACTAACTCCCGAGGGACAGGGGGTCAGCCCCAGCATTTT

V gene: TRBV5-1
J gene: TRBJ2-5
CDR3 length: 16
D gene: NA
clone size: once
CDR3 protein: CASSYSTGRPQETQYF
CDR3 DNA: TGCGCCAGCAGCTATTCGACAGGGAGGCCTCAAGAGACCCAGTACTTC

V gene: TRBV21-1
J gene: TRBJ1-6
CDR3 length: 18
D gene: NA
clone size: NA
CDR3 protein: CASSKVGDRGPEDSPLHF
CDR3 DNA: TGTGCCAGCAGCAAAGTGGGGGACAGGGGGCCGGAGGATTCACCCCTCCACTTT

V gene: TRBV7-6
J gene: TRBJ2-3
CDR3 length: 15
D gene: NA
clone size: NA
CDR3 protein: CASSLETRNTDTQYF
CDR3 DNA: TGTGCCAGCAGCTTAGAGACTAGAAACACAGATACGCAGTATTTT

V gene: TRBV6-1
J gene: TRBJ2-7
CDR3 length: 15
D gene: TRBD1
clone size: NA
CDR3 protein: CASSVTRDRGVEQYF
CDR3 DNA: TGTGCCAGCAGTGTGACCCGGGACAGGGGCGTCGAGCAGTACTTC

V gene: TRBV5-6
J gene: TRBJ2-5
CDR3 length: 14
D gene: NA
clone size: once
CDR3 protein: CASSTYAGQETQYF
CDR3 DNA: TGTGCCAGCAGCACCTATGCGGGTCAGGAGACCCAGTACTTC

V gene: TRBV20-1
J gene: TRBJ1-1
CDR3 length: 11
D gene: NA
clone size: NA
CDR3 protein: CSARPRSEAFF
CDR3 DNA: TGCAGTGCTAGACCGCGCTCTGAAGCTTTCTTT